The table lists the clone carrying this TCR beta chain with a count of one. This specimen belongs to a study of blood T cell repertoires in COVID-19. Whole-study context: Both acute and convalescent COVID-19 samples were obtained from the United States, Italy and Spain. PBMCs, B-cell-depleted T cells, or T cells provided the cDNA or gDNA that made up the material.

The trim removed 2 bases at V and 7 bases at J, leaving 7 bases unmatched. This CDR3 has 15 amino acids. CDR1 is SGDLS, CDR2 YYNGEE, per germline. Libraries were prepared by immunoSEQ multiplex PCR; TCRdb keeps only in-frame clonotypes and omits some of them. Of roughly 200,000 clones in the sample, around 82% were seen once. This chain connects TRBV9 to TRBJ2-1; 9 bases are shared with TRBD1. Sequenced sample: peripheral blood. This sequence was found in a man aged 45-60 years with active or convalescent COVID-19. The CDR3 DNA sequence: TGTGCCAGCAGCGTTTCCGGGACAGGGATAAATGAGCAGTTCTTC. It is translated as CASSVSGTGINEQFF.